This T cell receptor (beta chain) was recorded in a study of blood T cell repertoires in COVID-19. In the original workflow: Estimated nucleated cell counts came from reference gene primer amplification. The data were produced by immunoSEQ multiplex PCR, yet TCRdb's version contains in-frame clones alone and is incomplete. V and J calls and clone size follow that table, whereas D and trimming were derived from the DNA. The data show about 180,000 clones, about 89% seen once. Sequenced input: peripheral blood. The receptor was derived from a man aged 18 to 35 who had recovered from COVID-19.

CDR3 in DNA: TGTGCCAGCAGCTTCAGACAGCACACTGAAGCTTTCTTT. As protein: CASSFRQHTEAFF. This chain connects TRBV5-5 to TRBJ1-1, with D possibly matching TRBD1 (5 bases). CDR1 and CDR2 (germline): SGHKS, YYEKEE (reference sequence). V was clipped by 2 bases and J by 3 bases, with 8 bases between them. The CDR3 is 13 residues long. The full variable domain, with the rest looked up from reference TRBV5-5 and TRBJ1-1, is DAGVTQSPTHLIKTRGQQVTLRCSPISGHKSVSWYQQVLGQGPQFIFQYYEKEERGRGNFPDRFSARQFPNYSSELNVNALLLGDSALYLCASSFRQHTEAFFGQGTRLTVV.